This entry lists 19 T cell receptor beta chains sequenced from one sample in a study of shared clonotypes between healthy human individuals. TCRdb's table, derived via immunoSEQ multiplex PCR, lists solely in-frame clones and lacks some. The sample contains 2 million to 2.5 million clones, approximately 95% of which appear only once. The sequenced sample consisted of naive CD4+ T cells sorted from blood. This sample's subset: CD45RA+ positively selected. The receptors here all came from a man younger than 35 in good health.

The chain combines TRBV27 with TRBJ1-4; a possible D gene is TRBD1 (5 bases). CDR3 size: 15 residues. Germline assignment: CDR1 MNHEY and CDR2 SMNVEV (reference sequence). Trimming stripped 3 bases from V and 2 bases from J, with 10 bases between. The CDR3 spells CASSFSGSTNEKLFF. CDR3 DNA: TGTGCCAGCAGTTTCTCAGGGTCTACTAATGAAAAACTGTTTTTT. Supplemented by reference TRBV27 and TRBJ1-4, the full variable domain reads EAQVTQNPRYLITVTGKKLTVTCSQNMNHEYMSWYRQDPGLGLRQIYYSMNVEVTDKGDVPEGYKVSRKEKRNFPLILESPSPNQTSLYFCASSFSGSTNEKLFFGSGTQLSVL.

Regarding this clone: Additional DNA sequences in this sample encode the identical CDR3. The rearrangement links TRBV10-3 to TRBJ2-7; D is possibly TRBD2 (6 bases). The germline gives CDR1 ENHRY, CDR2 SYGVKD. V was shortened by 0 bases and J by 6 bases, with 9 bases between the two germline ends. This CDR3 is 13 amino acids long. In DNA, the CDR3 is TGTGCCATCAGTGAGTCGGAGGGGAGCGAGCAGTACTTC. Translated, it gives CAISESEGSEQYF.

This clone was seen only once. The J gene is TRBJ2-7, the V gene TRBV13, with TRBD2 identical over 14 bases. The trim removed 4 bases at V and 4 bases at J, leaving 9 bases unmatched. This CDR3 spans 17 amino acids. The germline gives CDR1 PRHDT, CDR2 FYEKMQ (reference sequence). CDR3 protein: CASSYGTSGSATYEQYF. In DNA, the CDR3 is TGTGCCAGCAGCTACGGGACTAGCGGGAGCGCGACTTACGAGCAGTACTTC.

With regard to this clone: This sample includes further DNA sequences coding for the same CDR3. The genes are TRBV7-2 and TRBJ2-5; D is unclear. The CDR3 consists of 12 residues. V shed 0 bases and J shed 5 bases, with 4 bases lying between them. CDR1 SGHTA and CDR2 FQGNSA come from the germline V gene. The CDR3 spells CASSLAWETQYF. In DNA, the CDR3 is TGTGCCAGCAGCTTAGCATGGGAGACCCAGTACTTC.

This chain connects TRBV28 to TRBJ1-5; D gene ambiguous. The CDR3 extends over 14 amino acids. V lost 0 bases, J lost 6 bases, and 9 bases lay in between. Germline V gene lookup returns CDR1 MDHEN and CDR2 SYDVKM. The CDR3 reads CASSLWASTQPQHF. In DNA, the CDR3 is TGTGCCAGCAGTTTATGGGCTTCTACTCAGCCCCAGCATTTT.

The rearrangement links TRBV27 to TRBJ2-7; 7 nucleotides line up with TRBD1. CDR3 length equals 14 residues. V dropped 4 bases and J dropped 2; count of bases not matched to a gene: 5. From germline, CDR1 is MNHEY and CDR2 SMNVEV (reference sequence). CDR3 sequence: CASSSTGQPYEQYF. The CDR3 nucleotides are TGTGCCAGCAGTTCGACGGGACAGCCCTACGAGCAGTACTTC.

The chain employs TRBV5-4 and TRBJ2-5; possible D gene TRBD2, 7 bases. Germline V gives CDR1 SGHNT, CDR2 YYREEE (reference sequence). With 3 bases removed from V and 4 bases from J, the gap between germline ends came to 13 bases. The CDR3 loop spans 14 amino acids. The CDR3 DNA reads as TGTGCCAGCAGCTCCTCGGGGGGCCGAGAGACCCAGTACTTC. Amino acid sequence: CASSSSGGRETQYF.

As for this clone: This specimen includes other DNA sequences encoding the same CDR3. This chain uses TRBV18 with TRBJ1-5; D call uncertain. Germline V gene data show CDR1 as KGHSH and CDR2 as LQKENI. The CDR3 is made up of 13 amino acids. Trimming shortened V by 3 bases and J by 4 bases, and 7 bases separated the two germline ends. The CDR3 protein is CASSPSGNQPQHF. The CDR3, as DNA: TGTGCCAGCTCACCGTCCGGGAATCAGCCCCAGCATTTT.

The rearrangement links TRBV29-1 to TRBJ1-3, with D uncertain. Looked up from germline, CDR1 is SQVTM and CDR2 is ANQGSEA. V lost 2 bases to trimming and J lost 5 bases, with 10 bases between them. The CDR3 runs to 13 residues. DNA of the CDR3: TGCAGCGTTGAAACGGCTTCCCGAAACACCATATATTTT. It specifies CSVETASRNTIYF. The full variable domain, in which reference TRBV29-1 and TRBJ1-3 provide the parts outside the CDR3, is SAVISQKPSRDICQRGTSLTIQCQVDSQVTMMFWYRQQPGQSLTLIATANQGSEATYESGFVIDKFPISRPNLTFSTLTVSNMSPEDSSIYLCSVETASRNTIYFGEGSWLTVV.

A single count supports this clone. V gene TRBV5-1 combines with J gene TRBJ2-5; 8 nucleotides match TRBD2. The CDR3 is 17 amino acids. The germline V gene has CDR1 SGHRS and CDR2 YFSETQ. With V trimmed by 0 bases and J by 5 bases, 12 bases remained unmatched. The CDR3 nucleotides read TGCGCCAGCAGCTTGGTTGGTACTAGCGGTGGTGTGGAGACCCAGTACTTC. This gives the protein CASSLVGTSGGVETQYF.

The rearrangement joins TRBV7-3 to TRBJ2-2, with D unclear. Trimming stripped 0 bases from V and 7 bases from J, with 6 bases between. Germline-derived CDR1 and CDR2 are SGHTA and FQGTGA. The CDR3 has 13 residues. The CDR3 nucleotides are TGTGCCAGCAGCTTAACAGTGGACGGGGAGCTGTTTTTT. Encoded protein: CASSLTVDGELFF.

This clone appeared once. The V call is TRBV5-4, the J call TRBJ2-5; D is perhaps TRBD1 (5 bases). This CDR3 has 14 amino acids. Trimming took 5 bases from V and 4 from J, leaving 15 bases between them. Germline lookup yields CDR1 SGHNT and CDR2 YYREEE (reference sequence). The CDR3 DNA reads TGTGCCAGCAGTGGGGCCTCCGCCCTAGAGACCCAGTACTTC. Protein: CASSGASALETQYF.

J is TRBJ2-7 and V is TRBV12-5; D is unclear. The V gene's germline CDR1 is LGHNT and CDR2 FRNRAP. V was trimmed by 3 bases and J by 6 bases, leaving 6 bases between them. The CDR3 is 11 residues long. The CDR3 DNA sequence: TGTGCTAGTGGTTTTTCTGCCGAGCAGTACTTC. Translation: CASGFSAEQYF.

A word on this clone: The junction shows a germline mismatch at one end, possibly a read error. DNA for the CDR3: TGTGCCAGCAGGACCAACAAAGGGGGTAGGAATCGGCCCCAGCATTTT. It translates to CASRTNKGGRNRPQHF. The gene calls are TRBV27 and TRBJ1-5, with D perhaps TRBD1 (6 bases). The CDR3 is 16 amino acids. The germline gives CDR1 MNHEY, CDR2 SMNVEV (reference sequence).

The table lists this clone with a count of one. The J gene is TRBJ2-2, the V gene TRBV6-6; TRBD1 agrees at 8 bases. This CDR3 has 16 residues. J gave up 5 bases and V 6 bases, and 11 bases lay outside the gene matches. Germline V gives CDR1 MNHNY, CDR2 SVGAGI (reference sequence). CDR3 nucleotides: TGTGCCAGCAGGGACAGGGCCGGGACTTCTACCGGGGAGCTGTTTTTT. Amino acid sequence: CASRDRAGTSTGELFF.

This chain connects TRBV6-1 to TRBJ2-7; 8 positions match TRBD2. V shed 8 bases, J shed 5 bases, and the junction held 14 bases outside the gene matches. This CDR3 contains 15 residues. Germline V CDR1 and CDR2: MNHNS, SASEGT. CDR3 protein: CASYRGAAGDHEQYF. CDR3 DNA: TGTGCCAGCTATAGAGGAGCAGCGGGAGACCACGAGCAGTACTTC.

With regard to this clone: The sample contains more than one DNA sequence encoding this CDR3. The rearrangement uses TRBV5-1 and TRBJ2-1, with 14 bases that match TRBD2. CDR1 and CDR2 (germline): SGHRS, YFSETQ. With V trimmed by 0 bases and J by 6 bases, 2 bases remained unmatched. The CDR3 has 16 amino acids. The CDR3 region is CASSLGGTSGGNEQFF. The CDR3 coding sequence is TGCGCCAGCAGCTTGGGAGGGACTAGCGGGGGCAATGAGCAGTTCTTC.

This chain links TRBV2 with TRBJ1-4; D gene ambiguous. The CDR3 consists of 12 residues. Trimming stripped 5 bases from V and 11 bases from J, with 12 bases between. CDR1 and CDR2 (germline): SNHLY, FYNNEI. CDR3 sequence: CASSPREGKLFF. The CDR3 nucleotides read TGTGCCAGCAGTCCTAGAGAGGGTAAACTGTTTTTT.

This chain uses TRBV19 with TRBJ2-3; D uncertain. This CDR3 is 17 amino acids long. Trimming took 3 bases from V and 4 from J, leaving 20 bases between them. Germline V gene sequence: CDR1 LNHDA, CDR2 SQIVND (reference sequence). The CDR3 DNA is TGTGCCAGTAGTATCGACGGGCTAGGGCCGATCGCAGATACGCAGTATTTT. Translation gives CASSIDGLGPIADTQYF.